Listed here is a single TCR beta chain. Its target is unknown. Profiled with immunoSEQ multiplex PCR; TCRdb holds only in-frame clones, not every one. Among some 680,000 clones listed, around 78% were seen once. This sample was included in a study of shared clonotypes between healthy human individuals. In the study overall: Researchers drew samples from a couple of women and a few men aged 18 to 49. Per donor, CD8 memory used one plate, CD8 naive used two, CD4 memory used three and CD4 naive used three.

Overall study findings and caveats: The represented genetic and exposure-history diversity was limited by the small number of donors.

All of the donors resided in Nashville, Tennessee, and each was a Caucasian adult. The germline V gene encodes CDR1 GTSNPN and CDR2 SVGIG (reference sequence). Trimming pared 4 bases from V and 4 bases from J, leaving 13 bases between. This CDR3 region has 13 residues. Sequenced input: memory CD4+ T cells sorted from blood. Subset noted: CD45RA-negative fraction. The V call is TRBV30, the J call TRBJ1-2; TRBD1 is a possible D gene (5 bases). The sequence derives from a woman aged 25 to 45 in good health. This CDR3 reads CAWKSTGIYGYTF. The CDR3 DNA sequence: TGTGCCTGGAAATCAACAGGCATCTATGGCTACACCTTC.